The 31 T cell receptor beta chains below all came from one sample that was sequenced in a study of blood T cell repertoires in COVID-19. Repertoires were generated with immunoSEQ multiplex PCR, while TCRdb's copy carries only in-frame clones and drops some. This sample yields around 230,000 clones, of which approximately 88% are seen a single time; about 9.3% belongs to the top ten. Sample: PBMCs or T cells enriched from blood (not recorded which). All receptors come from a man younger than 35 with acute COVID-19.

This clone was seen once. The genes are TRBV28 and TRBJ1-3; no firm D call. The V gene lost 5 bases and the J gene lost 3 bases, with 11 bases spanning the gap. The germline V gene encodes CDR1 MDHEN and CDR2 SYDVKM. The CDR3 length is 14 residues. The CDR3 protein is CASSGGGGGNTIYF. CDR3 DNA: TGTGCCAGCAGTGGAGGTGGAGGTGGAAACACCATATATTTT.

In its sample, this clone was seen a few times. This rearrangement joins TRBV19 to TRBJ2-1; 10 bases are shared with TRBD2. The V gene's germline CDR1 is LNHDA and CDR2 SQIVND (reference sequence). The V and J ends lost 1 base and 7 bases, in that order; junction bases with no gene match: 7. CDR3 size: 16 residues. CDR3 amino acids: CASSIGAGGSWNEQFF. The CDR3 DNA sequence: TGTGCCAGTAGTATAGGAGCGGGAGGGTCGTGGAATGAGCAGTTCTTC.

This sequence joins TRBV7-6 and TRBJ2-6, with D unresolved. The V and J ends lost 0 bases and 0 bases respectively, with 15 bases between them. Germline loops: CDR1 SGHVS, CDR2 FNYEAQ. The CDR3 is made up of 19 amino acids. The CDR3 here is CASSLAAQTQISGANVLTF. CDR3 bases: TGTGCCAGCAGCTTAGCGGCGCAGACTCAGATCTCTGGGGCCAACGTCCTGACTTTC.

This chain joins TRBV6-2 or TRBV6-3 and TRBJ2-1; D possibly corresponds to TRBD2 (5 bases). V lost 2 bases, J lost 8 bases, and 10 bases lay in between. CDR1 and CDR2 from the germline V gene are MNHEY and SVGEGT. The CDR3 is 13 amino acids. The CDR3 loop is CASSYEGWDEQFF. Here the CDR3 DNA reads TGTGCCAGCAGTTACGAGGGTTGGGATGAGCAGTTCTTC.

This clone occurred a few times. At one end the junction does not follow the germline gene, possibly because of a read error. The chain employs TRBV27 and TRBJ1-1; D is ambiguous. The germline gives CDR1 MNHEY, CDR2 SMNVEV (reference sequence). The CDR3 totals 12 residues. This CDR3 reads CASRGGNAEAFF. CDR3 DNA: TGTGCCAGCAGAGGCGGGAACGCTGAAGCTTTCTTT.

This clone was observed a single time. The gene calls are TRBV7-2 and TRBJ2-1, with 14 bases that match TRBD2. V gave up 5 bases and J gave up 4 bases; unmatched junction bases: 4. Germline V gene sequence: CDR1 SGHTA, CDR2 FQGNSA. This CDR3 is built from 16 residues. CDR3 residues: CASSKTSGRGYNEQFF. As DNA, the CDR3 is TGTGCCAGCAGCAAGACTAGCGGGAGGGGTTACAATGAGCAGTTCTTC.

The chain joins TRBV29-1 to TRBJ1-2; TRBD1 matches at 12 bases. The ends lost 5 bases at V and 8 bases at J; junction bases unmatched: 9. The CDR3 is 14 amino acids. CDR1 is SQVTM and CDR2 is ANQGSEA in the germline V gene. CDR3 DNA sequence: TGCAGCGTTCTTCCGGGACAGGGGGCGGAAGGCTACACCTTC. Amino acids: CSVLPGQGAEGYTF.

The genes are TRBV5-1 and TRBJ2-1; TRBD2 matches 9 bases. The CDR3 length is 15 residues. Germline values: CDR1 SGHRS, CDR2 YFSETQ. Trimming took 5 bases from V and 2 from J; bases not matched to a gene: 5. This chain's CDR3 is CASSGGRAPYNEQFF. The CDR3 DNA reads as TGCGCCAGCAGTGGCGGGAGGGCCCCCTACAATGAGCAGTTCTTC. Looking up the rest from reference TRBV5-1 and TRBJ2-1 gives the full variable domain: KAGVTQTPRYLIKTRGQQVTLSCSPISGHRSVSWYQQTPGQGLQFLFEYFSETQRNKGNFPGRFSGRQFSNSRSEMNVSTLELGDSALYLCASSGGRAPYNEQFFGPGTRLTVL.

The chain is built from TRBV19 and TRBJ2-1, with 7 bases matching TRBD2. Germline assignment: CDR1 LNHDA and CDR2 SQIVND (reference sequence). Germline trimming cut 4 bases from V and 8 bases from J; bases unmatched to any gene: 8. The CDR3 runs 14 residues. The CDR3 region has the DNA TGTGCCAGTAGTAAGTGGGAGGGCCGAGATGAGCAGTTCTTC. Translating gives CASSKWEGRDEQFF.

V is TRBV28 and J is TRBJ2-7; 9 positions match TRBD1. Germline-derived CDR1 and CDR2 are MDHEN and SYDVKM. The V and J ends lost 3 bases and 5 bases, in that order; junction bases with no gene match: 8. The length of the CDR3 is 15 residues. CDR3 nucleotide sequence: TGTGCCAGCAGTTTGACAGGGGGGAGTCGGAACGAGCAGTACTTC. It is translated as CASSLTGGSRNEQYF.

The chain employs TRBV19 and TRBJ1-2; D not resolved. V was cut by 6 bases and J by 5 bases, with 13 bases left in between. This CDR3 comprises 13 residues. The germline gives CDR1 LNHDA, CDR2 SQIVND (reference sequence). The CDR3 loop is CASSPDGDYGYTF. The CDR3 nucleotides are TGTGCCAGTAGCCCCGACGGGGATTATGGCTACACCTTC.

J is TRBJ1-5 and V is TRBV10-2; 7 bases agree with TRBD1. The germline CDR1 and CDR2 sequences are WSHSY and SAAADI. With 6 bases clipped from V and 7 bases from J, the junction kept 3 bases outside the gene matches. The CDR3 runs to 12 residues. This chain's CDR3 is CASRTGRQPQHF. In DNA form, the CDR3 reads TGCGCCAGCAGGACAGGGAGACAGCCCCAGCATTTT.

The V call is TRBV19, the J call TRBJ2-1; a possible D gene is TRBD1 (5 bases). The CDR3 totals 14 residues. The V gene's germline CDR1 is LNHDA and CDR2 SQIVND (reference sequence). The V and J ends lost 6 bases and 8 bases respectively, with 17 bases between them. In nucleotides, the CDR3 is TGTGCCAGTAGAAAAAGACAGAACGCGGATGAGCAGTTCTTC. The encoded protein is CASRKRQNADEQFF.

The chain joins TRBV10-2 to TRBJ2-2, with D maybe TRBD1 (5 bases). Germline CDR1 WSHSY, CDR2 SAAADI. The CDR3 is made up of 13 amino acids. V was shortened by 8 bases and J by 5 bases, with 12 bases between the two germline ends. CDR3 amino acids: CASLGKGTGELFF. DNA of the CDR3: TGCGCCAGCCTGGGGAAGGGGACCGGGGAGCTGTTTTTT.

This rearrangement joins TRBV11-1 to TRBJ2-7, with 7 bases lining up with TRBD2. This CDR3 spans 16 amino acids. Germline values: CDR1 SGHAT, CDR2 FQDESV (reference sequence). The V gene end was trimmed by 6 bases and the J gene end by 3 bases; junction bases not matched to a gene: 14. This CDR3 is CASRPREPGLLYEQYF. The CDR3 DNA follows: TGTGCCAGCAGACCACGGGAACCGGGACTACTCTACGAGCAGTACTTC.

The chain carries TRBV7-3 and TRBJ1-6; TRBD1 aligns across 10 bases. J gave up 5 bases and V 9 bases, and 1 base lay outside the gene matches. This CDR3 is 13 amino acids long. Germline V lookup: CDR1 SGHTA, CDR2 FQGTGA. DNA for the CDR3: TGTGCCAGTGGGACAGGGGATAATTCACCCCTCCACTTT. Translation: CASGTGDNSPLHF.

A note on this clone: Other DNA sequences in the same sample also yield this CDR3. The V gene is TRBV6-5, the J gene TRBJ2-7, with 11 bases identical to TRBD1. The CDR3 is made up of 15 amino acids. Germline trimming cut 2 bases from V and 2 bases from J; bases unmatched to any gene: 2. The germline V gene encodes CDR1 MNHEY and CDR2 SVGAGI. This CDR3 reads CASSYPGQGAYEQYF. DNA of the CDR3: TGTGCCAGCAGTTACCCGGGACAGGGGGCCTACGAGCAGTACTTC.

This clone was counted a single time. The chain has TRBV6-5 and TRBJ1-1; weak D call: TRBD1 (5 bases). The CDR3 length is 14 residues. Trimming took off 8 bases at V and 1 base at J, with 14 bases between the two ends. The V gene's germline CDR1 is MNHEY and CDR2 SVGAGI. The CDR3 spells CASARGGTNTEAFF. In DNA, the CDR3 is TGTGCCAGCGCTCGGGGAGGGACGAACACTGAAGCTTTCTTT.

V gene TRBV6-5 combines with J gene TRBJ1-2, with a weak D call TRBD1 (6 bases). From germline, CDR1 is MNHEY and CDR2 SVGAGI. V lost 2 bases, J lost 3 bases, and 16 bases lay in between. This CDR3 comprises 16 residues. The CDR3 nucleotides read TGTGCCAGCAGTTACACCACAGGGAGTTCACACTATGGCTACACCTTC. Translating gives CASSYTTGSSHYGYTF.

The J gene is TRBJ1-1, the V gene TRBV13, with TRBD1 matching over 11 bases. Per the germline V gene, CDR1 is PRHDT and CDR2 is FYEKMQ (reference sequence). The V and J ends lost 5 bases and 6 bases, in that order; junction bases with no gene match: 5. The CDR3 runs to 14 residues. CDR3: CASSPGQGAAEAFF. The CDR3 DNA reads TGTGCCAGCAGCCCCGGACAGGGGGCTGCTGAAGCTTTCTTT.

V is TRBV19 and J is TRBJ1-1; D is undetermined. Germline lookup yields CDR1 LNHDA and CDR2 SQIVND (reference sequence). The CDR3 sequence is 14 residues long. Trimming removed 3 bases from V and 4 bases from J, with 12 bases in between. CDR3 residues: CASSMFGEATEAFF. The CDR3 bases are TGTGCCAGTAGTATGTTTGGGGAGGCCACTGAAGCTTTCTTT.

The chain employs TRBV5-1 and TRBJ2-2; perhaps TRBD2 as D (6 bases). Trimming removed 2 bases at V and 1 base at J, with 12 bases between. Germline V gene lookup returns CDR1 SGHRS and CDR2 YFSETQ. The CDR3 is 16 amino acids. This chain's CDR3 is CASSFQGLRNTGELFF. Written as DNA, the CDR3 is TGCGCCAGCAGCTTCCAGGGACTCCGGAACACCGGGGAGCTGTTTTTT.

This clone was picked up one time. The chain combines TRBV28 with TRBJ1-2; D might be TRBD1 (6 bases). The CDR3 loop spans 14 amino acids. CDR1 MDHEN and CDR2 SYDVKM come from the germline V gene. Trimming stripped 5 bases from V and 4 bases from J, with 14 bases between. This CDR3 reads CASSDTQGTYGYTF. CDR3 in DNA: TGTGCCAGCAGTGATACACAGGGTACCTATGGCTACACCTTC.

This chain connects TRBV7-4 to TRBJ1-5, with D perhaps matching TRBD1 (6 bases). V was clipped by 3 bases and J by 5 bases, with 20 bases between them. CDR1 is SGHVT, CDR2 SQSDAQ, per germline. This CDR3 is built from 17 residues. CDR3 region: CASSFDRPQGLDQPQHF. CDR3 nucleotide sequence: TGTGCCAGCAGCTTCGACAGGCCACAGGGTTTAGATCAGCCCCAGCATTTT.

This clone came up once. The same CDR3 can be traced to other DNA sequences in this sample. The V and J genes are TRBV6-5 and TRBJ2-7; 8 bases fit TRBD1. V was pared by 5 bases and J by 1 base, with 4 bases of the junction left unmatched. This CDR3 comprises 14 residues. CDR1 is MNHEY, CDR2 SVGAGI, per germline. CDR3 DNA: TGTGCCAGCAGTCCCGGACAGGGTTCCTACGAGCAGTACTTC. This codes for CASSPGQGSYEQYF.

The CDR3 region is CASSGPGTGIDEQFF. The CDR3 nucleotides are TGTGCCAGCAGCGGCCCCGGGACAGGGATCGATGAGCAGTTCTTC. The chain joins TRBV11-3 to TRBJ2-1; TRBD1 matches at 9 bases. CDR1 is SGHNT and CDR2 is YENEEA in the germline V gene. There are 15 residues in the CDR3. The junction had 10 bases not matched to a gene; V was cut back by 5 bases and J by 8 bases.

The chain links TRBV28 to TRBJ1-2; D is ambiguous. Germline CDR1 MDHEN, CDR2 SYDVKM. CDR3 length equals 14 residues. V was shortened by 6 bases and J by 4 bases, with 15 bases between the two germline ends. CDR3 DNA: TGTGCCAGCAGCCCCCCCGACAAACCCTATGGCTACACCTTC. This gives the protein CASSPPDKPYGYTF.

J is TRBJ1-2 and V is TRBV18, with a possible D match to TRBD1 (5 bases). There are 15 residues in the CDR3. Germline V gene lookup returns CDR1 KGHSH and CDR2 LQKENI. Trimming took 3 bases from V and 7 from J, leaving 18 bases between them. This chain's CDR3 is CASSPSSLEGLGYTF. For the CDR3, the DNA is TGTGCCAGCTCACCTAGTTCTTTGGAGGGGCTTGGCTACACCTTC.

V usage is TRBV13 and J usage is TRBJ2-4, with D possibly matching TRBD2 (6 bases). Germline V gene sequence: CDR1 PRHDT, CDR2 FYEKMQ (reference sequence). With 3 bases removed from V and 3 bases from J, the gap between germline ends came to 18 bases. The CDR3 has 17 residues. The CDR3, as DNA: TGTGCCAGCAGCTTGGGAGGAGGGCTAGGCGGCAAAAACATTCAGTACTTC. Its translation: CASSLGGGLGGKNIQYF.

V is TRBV18 and J is TRBJ2-7; a possible D gene is TRBD1 (5 bases). This CDR3 comprises 14 residues. The germline V gene encodes CDR1 KGHSH and CDR2 LQKENI. V gave up 0 bases and J gave up 0 bases, with 6 bases separating them. Written as DNA, the CDR3 is TGTGCCAGCTCACCACCGGACAACTCCTACGAGCAGTACTTC. It specifies CASSPPDNSYEQYF. The full variable domain, rest sourced from reference TRBV18 and TRBJ2-7, is NAGVMQNPRHLVRRRGQEARLRCSPMKGHSHVYWYRQLPEEGLKFMVYLQKENIIDESGMPKERFSAEFPKEGPSILRIQQVVRGDSAAYFCASSPPDNSYEQYFGPGTRLTVT.

This clone came up once. V usage is TRBV2 and J usage is TRBJ1-2; 7 nucleotides line up with TRBD1. From germline, CDR1 is SNHLY and CDR2 FYNNEI. The CDR3 totals 15 residues. V was pared by 2 bases and J by 6 bases, with 9 bases of the junction left unmatched. The CDR3 DNA sequence: TGTGCCAGCAGTGAAACGAGGGGGCGAATGAATGGCTACACCTTC. Translated, it gives CASSETRGRMNGYTF.